This TCR beta chain comes out of a study of CD8 T cells in ankylosing spondylitis. For this clonotype: Its antigen is currently unknown.

Findings of the study overall: A CD8+ phenotype characterized the disease-linked clones, which were relatively rare in peripheral blood. What appeared characteristic of ankylosing spondylitis blood was a TCR beta motif of fewer than ten highly homologous variants. Reportedly, disease-linked clones are significantly enriched in ankylosing spondylitis patients' matched synovial fluid.

TCRdb ran MiXCR on the 5' RACE reads and lists one entry per CDR3 protein. The sample consists of 150,000 to 200,000 distinct CDR3 sequences, 9.5% to 15% of them appearing once. This clonotype was obtained from a male donor with ankylosing spondylitis or in good health (not recorded which). The specimen was blood, either unsorted or a sorted T cell fraction (not recorded which).

The CDR3 region is CASSQIYSGANVLTF. The CDR3 nucleotides read TGCGCCAGCAGCCAAATTTACTCTGGGGCCAACGTCCTGACTTTC. V usage is TRBV4-1 and J usage is TRBJ2-6; D is unclear. The V gene's germline CDR1 is MGHRA and CDR2 YSYEKL. V gave up 2 bases and J gave up 0 bases, with 5 bases separating them. This CDR3 has 15 residues.